The T cell receptor (beta chain) described here comes from a study of beta chain features in type 1 diabetes. A note on this clone: The antigen is unknown. A read error may account for a junction end that differs from germline.

Germline CDR1 LNHDA, CDR2 SQIVND (reference sequence). The CDR3 length is 14 residues. Every isolated RNA sample was fully reverse transcribed, so sequencing captured expressed TCRB transcripts. The method was immunoSEQ multiplex PCR; TCRdb's version includes in-frame clones alone and lacks a portion of them. The sample records some 150,000 clones, nearly 50% being singletons. Study results and limitations: Resolution of whether HLA type affects TCRB rearrangement was not achieved here. Researchers caution that PCR might favor shorter templates, equally among patients and controls. There was a moderate but significant shortening of TCRB CDR3s in all four CD4+ subsets of Type 1 diabetes patients.

Sorting with CD45RO/CCR7/CD25/CD127/CD95/CD27 yielded naive, central memory, regulatory and stem-like memory CD4+ cells. Sequencing was carried out using Tregs from blood. The sequence came from a man aged 18 to 30 in good health. The rearrangement uses TRBV19 and TRBJ1-1; 9 bases agree with TRBD1. The DNA for the CDR3 is TGTGCCAGTAGTTACGACAGGGGGAACGCTGAAGCTTTCTTT. Protein: CASSYDRGNAEAFF.